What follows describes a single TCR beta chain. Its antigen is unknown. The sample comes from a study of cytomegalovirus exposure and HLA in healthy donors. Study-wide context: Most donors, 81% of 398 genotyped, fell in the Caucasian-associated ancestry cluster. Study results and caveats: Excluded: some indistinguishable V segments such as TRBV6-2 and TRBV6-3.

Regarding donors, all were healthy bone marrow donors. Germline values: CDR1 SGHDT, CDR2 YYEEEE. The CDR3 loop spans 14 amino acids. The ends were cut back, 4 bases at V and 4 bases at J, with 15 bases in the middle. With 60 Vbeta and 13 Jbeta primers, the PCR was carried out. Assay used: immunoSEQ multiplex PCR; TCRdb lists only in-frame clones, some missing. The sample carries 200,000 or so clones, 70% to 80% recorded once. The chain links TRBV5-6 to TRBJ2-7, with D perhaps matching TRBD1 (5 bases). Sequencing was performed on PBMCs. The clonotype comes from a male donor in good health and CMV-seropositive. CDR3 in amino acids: CASSAGPAGYEQYF. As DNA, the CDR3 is TGTGCCAGCAGCGCTGGACCGGCAGGGTACGAGCAGTACTTC.